These T cell receptor beta chains were read from a single sample in a study of CD8+CD57+ T cells in acquired aplastic anemia. TCRdb re-called the reads through MiXCR, storing one row per CDR3 protein. The table records roughly 51,000 distinct CDR3 sequences, around 73% of them present only once. The sample was sorted CD4+, CD8+, or CD8+CD57+ T cells (not recorded which) from PBMCs. Every receptor here comes from a human donor in good health, serving as a control. The CDR3 runs from the conserved cysteine through the conserved F or W. D genes are given only for firm matches. Clone size is not always given. Where it is, it says once, few, many or a class for expanded clones.

J gene	V gene	clone size	D gene	CDR3 DNA	CDR3 protein
TRBJ1-2	TRBV25-1	-	TRBD1	TGTGCCAGCAGTGCGACAGGGGACTATGGCTACACCTTC	CASSATGDYGYTF
TRBJ1-5	TRBV2	-	-	TGTGCCAGCAGTGAAGGCCTAGGGACGGCGGACCTTTATAGCAATCAGCCCCAGCATTTT	CASSEGLGTADLYSNQPQHF
TRBJ2-7	TRBV19	once	TRBD1	TGTGCCAGTAGCAACACAGGGGGCAACTACGAGCAGTACTTC	CASSNTGGNYEQYF
TRBJ2-7	TRBV4-3	few	-	TGCGCCAGCAGCCAAGACACCGGAACCCTCTACGAGCAGTACTTC	CASSQDTGTLYEQYF
TRBJ1-5	TRBV10-1	-	TRBD1	TGCGCCAGCAGTGAACCCCGGGACAGGGTTCAGCCCCAGCATTTT	CASSEPRDRVQPQHF
TRBJ1-2	TRBV7-9	-	-	TGTGCCAGCAGCAGAAGGGAGGGCTACACCTTC	CASSRREGYTF
TRBJ2-7	TRBV10-3	-	TRBD1	TGTGCCATCAGGGACAGGGCATCCTACGAGCAGTACTTC	CAIRDRASYEQYF
TRBJ2-7	TRBV4-1	many	-	TGCGCCAGCAGCCAAGATAACGGATTTTACGAGCAGTACTTC	CASSQDNGFYEQYF
TRBJ2-7	TRBV10-3	few	-	TGTGCCATCAGTGTCGGGCAGAGCTCCTACGAGCAGTACTTC	CAISVGQSSYEQYF
TRBJ1-2	TRBV7-8	-	-	TGTGCCAGCAGCTTAGTAGGGGCAGGCACTACTAACTATGGCTACACCTTC	CASSLVGAGTTNYGYTF
TRBJ1-2	TRBV10-3	-	TRBD1	TGTGCCATCACTCGTGCCCCGGGACAGCTAAACTATGGCTACACCTTC	CAITRAPGQLNYGYTF
TRBJ2-7	TRBV7-7	-	-	TGTGCCAGCAGCCCCGATCGACAGGGAGGGGAGCAGTACTTC	CASSPDRQGGEQYF
TRBJ2-3	TRBV11-2	-	TRBD2	TGTGCCAGCAGCATACTGGGACTAGCGGGGACCACAGATACGCAGTATTTT	CASSILGLAGTTDTQYF
TRBJ1-1	TRBV5-1	-	-	TGCGCCAGCAGCCCAGAGGGGGGCAGCGCTGAAGCTTTCTTT	CASSPEGGSAEAFF
TRBJ1-5	TRBV15	medium-sized	-	TGTGCCACCAGCATGGGGGACCTTAGCAATCAGCCCCAGCATTTT	CATSMGDLSNQPQHF
TRBJ1-1	TRBV15	-	-	TGTGCCACCAGCAGAGTAGGCGCCAGGGGCGGGGTTGAAGCTTTCTTT	CATSRVGARGGVEAFF
TRBJ2-1	TRBV29-1	-	-	TGCAGCGTTGAAGGGCCACGATTTCTCCAGTACAATGAGCAGTTCTTC	CSVEGPRFLQYNEQFF
TRBJ1-1	TRBV2	-	TRBD1	TGTGCCAGCAGTCCCCGGACAGGGGGCTTT	CASSPRTGGF
TRBJ1-2	TRBV19	-	TRBD1	TGTGCCAGCACTCAGACAGGGGGACCTCCTAACTATGGCTACACCTTC	CASTQTGGPPNYGYTF
TRBJ1-4	TRBV20-1	-	-	TGCAGTGCTAGCCTGGGAGCTAATGAAAAACTGTTTTTT	CSASLGANEKLFF
TRBJ1-6	TRBV25-1	-	TRBD1	TGTGCCAGCAGGCGGGACAGGGGGCAATCACCCCTCCACTTT	CASRRDRGQSPLHF
TRBJ2-7	TRBV2	-	TRBD1	TGTGCCAGCAGGGGACAGGTTAACTACGAGCAGTACTTC	CASRGQVNYEQYF
TRBJ2-5	TRBV10-3	-	TRBD1	TGTGCCATCAGTGAGTTCAGGGGGCAAGAGACCCAGTACTTC	CAISEFRGQETQYF
TRBJ2-3	TRBV19	-	TRBD2	TGTGCCAGCAGCCAGGGACTAAAAAGCACAGATACGCAGTATTTT	CASSQGLKSTDTQYF
TRBJ2-3	TRBV11-1	-	-	TGTGCCAGCAGCTTAGTTCGAGCTAGCACAGATACGCAGTATTTT	CASSLVRASTDTQYF
TRBJ2-7	TRBV2	once	-	TGTGCCACCGTCGCGGGGAGGCACGAGCAGTACTTC	CATVAGRHEQYF
TRBJ2-3	TRBV29-1	-	TRBD2	TGCAGCCTGAGGGGCGGGGGGGGCCCAGATACGCAGTATTTT	CSLRGGGGPDTQYF
TRBJ1-6	TRBV5-5	once	-	TGTGCCAGCAGCGTGGACGAGGGAAATTCACCCCTCCACTTT	CASSVDEGNSPLHF
TRBJ1-5	TRBV12-3/TRBV12-4	-	-	TGTGCCAGCAGACTCTCTCTGGGTCAGCCCCAGCATTTT	CASRLSLGQPQHF
TRBJ1-5	TRBV2	-	-	TGTGCCAGCACGGCCGTGGGCAATCAGCCCCAGCATTTT	CASTAVGNQPQHF
TRBJ1-2	TRBV5-6	-	TRBD1	TGTGCCAGCAGCTTGGGTGGGGGGACAGACTATGGCTACACCTTC	CASSLGGGTDYGYTF
TRBJ1-2	TRBV25-1	-	-	TGTGCCAGCAGTGAATGGCACTCGGGACAACCTCAAATCGGCTACACCTTC	CASSEWHSGQPQIGYTF
TRBJ1-6	TRBV7-2	once	-	TGTGCCAGCAGCCCCGCGACAAAAACACCCCTCCACTTT	CASSPATKTPLHF